The rows below give T cell receptor beta chains drawn from one sample of a study of T cells in localized non-small cell lung cancer. The table came from immunoSEQ multiplex PCR; TCRdb's copy has only in-frame clones and leaves some out. The sample holds tens of thousands of clones, 87% seen once. The sequenced sample was peripheral blood, obtained before any cancer treatment. Receptor source: a man aged 40 to 75 with stage I squamous cell lung carcinoma. Each CDR3 is given with its conserved first and last residue. A D gene is named only where the DNA matches it firmly. Clone size is stated in some rows and not others, as once, few, many or a class when expanded.

D gene	J gene	clone size	V gene	CDR3 protein	CDR3 DNA
-	TRBJ1-4	-	TRBV19	CASSIRRGTNEKLFF	TGTGCCAGTAGTATCCGGAGGGGGACTAATGAAAAACTGTTTTTT
TRBD1	TRBJ1-1	-	TRBV28	CASSWDSMNTLGTEAFF	TGTGCCAGCAGCTGGGACAGCATGAACACTTTGGGCACTGAAGCTTTCTTT
TRBD2	TRBJ2-1	-	TRBV4-2	CASSQGPLAGGPINEQFF	TGTGCCAGCAGCCAAGGTCCCCTAGCGGGGGGCCCAATCAATGAGCAGTTCTTC
-	TRBJ2-6	-	TRBV18	CASSPRAGQVSGANVLTF	TGTGCCAGCTCACCACGGGCAGGGCAAGTCTCTGGGGCCAACGTCCTGACTTTC
-	TRBJ2-1	-	TRBV7-9	CASSSSGNEQFF	TGTGCCAGCAGCTCGTCAGGGAATGAGCAGTTCTTC
TRBD1	TRBJ1-6	-	TRBV25-1	CASSVTGTDNSPLHF	TGTGCCAGCAGTGTTACCGGGACAGATAATTCACCCCTCCACTTT
-	TRBJ2-1	-	TRBV7-8	CASTEPGYLGDEQFF	TGTGCCAGCACCGAACCCGGCTACCTAGGCGATGAGCAGTTCTTC
TRBD1	TRBJ1-6	-	TRBV27	CASSFKDRGTPLHF	TGTGCCAGCAGTTTTAAGGACAGGGGCACCCCCCTCCACTTT
TRBD1	TRBJ1-2	-	TRBV27	CASNLSGGPGGYTF	TGTGCCAGCAATTTATCAGGGGGCCCTGGAGGCTACACCTTC
-	TRBJ1-2	-	TRBV6-6	CASTRTGTNYGYTF	TGTGCCAGCACCCGGACGGGAACTAACTATGGCTACACCTTC
-	TRBJ2-1	-	TRBV5-1	CASSSSRGGRGRFYNEQFF	TGCGCCAGCAGCTCCTCGAGGGGGGGCCGGGGCCGTTTCTACAATGAGCAGTTCTTC
-	TRBJ2-2	-	TRBV19	CASSIAYLAGELFF	TGTGCCAGTAGTATCGCTTATCTCGCCGGGGAGCTGTTTTTT
-	TRBJ1-6	once	TRBV9	CASSVSSSYNSPLHF	TGTGCCAGCAGCGTAAGCTCCTCCTATAATTCACCCCTCCACTTT
TRBD2	TRBJ2-5	-	TRBV10-3	CAISQEAGGFQETQYF	TGTGCCATCAGCCAGGAGGCGGGGGGTTTCCAAGAGACCCAGTACTTC
-	TRBJ2-7	-	TRBV6-1	CASSVSPPGVEQYF	TGTGCCAGCAGTGTGTCCCCTCCGGGGGTCGAGCAGTACTTC
TRBD1	TRBJ1-2	-	TRBV5-4	CASSTRTGEYGYTF	TGTGCCAGCAGCACCCGGACAGGGGAGTATGGCTACACCTTC
-	TRBJ1-2	-	TRBV5-4	CASSLTGTPLGYTF	TGTGCCAGCAGCTTGACCGGGACACCTCTAGGCTACACCTTC
-	TRBJ1-5	-	TRBV27	CASSLSGRPGGSNQPQHF	TGTGCCAGCAGTTTATCGGGCAGGCCCGGCGGTAGCAATCAGCCCCAGCATTTT
TRBD1	TRBJ2-4	-	TRBV5-1	CASSFSGDRWNIQYF	TGCGCCAGCAGCTTCTCCGGGGACAGGTGGAACATTCAGTACTTC
-	TRBJ2-5	-	TRBV5-5	CASSRGGKETQYF	TGTGCCAGCAGCAGAGGGGGGAAGGAGACCCAGTACTTC
TRBD1	TRBJ1-4	-	TRBV5-1	CASSFTDRADEKLFF	TGCGCCAGCAGTTTTACTGACAGGGCTGACGAAAAACTGTTTTTT
-	TRBJ2-2	once	TRBV11-2	CASSSWGMAQDGELFF	TGTGCCAGCAGCTCGTGGGGCATGGCGCAAGACGGGGAGCTGTTTTTT
-	TRBJ2-7	-	TRBV2	CASSVPFGTADYEQYF	TGTGCCAGCAGCGTGCCATTCGGGACCGCAGATTACGAGCAGTACTTC
-	TRBJ1-2	-	TRBV4-1	CASSQVSAGIYGYTF	TGCGCCAGCAGCCAAGTCTCTGCAGGGATCTATGGCTACACCTTC
-	TRBJ2-7	-	TRBV18	CASSHGAEGSYEQYF	TGTGCCAGCTCACACGGGGCAGAGGGATCCTACGAGCAGTACTTC
TRBD1	TRBJ2-3	-	TRBV2	CASSSKGTGGADTQYF	TGTGCCAGCAGTAGCAAGGGGACAGGTGGGGCAGATACGCAGTATTTT
-	TRBJ2-7	-	TRBV7-2	CASSLDSRGLSYEQYF	TGTGCCAGCAGCTTAGATTCGCGGGGGCTTTCCTACGAGCAGTACTTC
TRBD2	TRBJ2-3	-	TRBV6-6	CASSFLSGGTDTQYF	TGTGCCAGCAGTTTCCTTAGCGGGGGCACAGATACGCAGTATTTT
TRBD1	TRBJ2-7	-	TRBV27	CASSSRGQGSYEQYF	TGTGCCAGCAGTTCAAGAGGACAGGGTTCCTACGAGCAGTACTTC
-	TRBJ2-5	once	TRBV4-2	CASSQDLIGFGEKETQYF	TGTGCCAGCAGCCAAGATCTGATCGGGTTCGGGGAGAAAGAGACCCAGTACTTC
-	TRBJ2-7	-	TRBV27	CASSSMGLGEYEQYF	TGTGCCAGCAGTTCAATGGGGTTGGGTGAGTACGAGCAGTACTTC
-	TRBJ1-1	few	TRBV5-4	CASSLAAANTEAFF	TGTGCCAGCAGCTTGGCTGCAGCGAACACTGAAGCTTTCTTT
TRBD1	TRBJ1-2	few	TRBV4-3	CASSQDGTASYTF	TGCGCCAGCAGCCAAGACGGGACAGCTAGCTACACCTTC
-	TRBJ2-4	-	TRBV29-1	CSAGHAGNIQYF	TGCAGCGCCGGACACGCGGGAAACATTCAGTACTTC
-	TRBJ2-5	-	TRBV5-6	CASSLGRTIGETQYF	TGTGCCAGCAGCTTGGGCCGGACTATTGGGGAGACCCAGTACTTC
-	TRBJ2-7	-	TRBV5-6	CASSFFQGVYEQYF	TGTGCCAGCAGCTTTTTCCAGGGAGTGTACGAGCAGTACTTC
-	TRBJ1-1	-	TRBV5-1	CASTDPGTEAFF	TGCGCCAGCACGGATCCGGGCACTGAAGCTTTCTTT
TRBD1	TRBJ2-7	-	TRBV7-9	CASSLTGAHEQYF	TGTGCCAGCAGTCTTACAGGGGCCCACGAGCAGTACTTC
-	TRBJ1-5	-	TRBV10-3	CAIGGTERGYNQPQHF	TGTGCCATCGGAGGAACGGAGCGGGGGTACAATCAGCCCCAGCATTTT
-	TRBJ1-3	-	TRBV28	CASSLGQVLYF	TGTGCCAGCAGTTTGGGCCAGGTCCTATATTTT
-	TRBJ2-7	-	TRBV7-9	CASSSAGDERYEQYF	TGTGCCAGCAGTTCAGCAGGGGACGAGCGGTACGAGCAGTACTTC
TRBD1	TRBJ2-2	-	TRBV7-3	CASSLTRTGNTGELFF	TGTGCCAGCAGCTTAACGAGGACAGGGAACACCGGGGAGCTGTTTTTT
TRBD1	TRBJ2-4	-	TRBV7-8	CASSSGQLAKNIQYF	TGTGCCAGCAGCTCGGGACAGCTAGCCAAAAACATTCAGTACTTC
-	TRBJ2-7	few	TRBV7-9	CASSPVGIFEQYF	TGTGCCAGCAGCCCCGTGGGAATTTTTGAGCAGTACTTC